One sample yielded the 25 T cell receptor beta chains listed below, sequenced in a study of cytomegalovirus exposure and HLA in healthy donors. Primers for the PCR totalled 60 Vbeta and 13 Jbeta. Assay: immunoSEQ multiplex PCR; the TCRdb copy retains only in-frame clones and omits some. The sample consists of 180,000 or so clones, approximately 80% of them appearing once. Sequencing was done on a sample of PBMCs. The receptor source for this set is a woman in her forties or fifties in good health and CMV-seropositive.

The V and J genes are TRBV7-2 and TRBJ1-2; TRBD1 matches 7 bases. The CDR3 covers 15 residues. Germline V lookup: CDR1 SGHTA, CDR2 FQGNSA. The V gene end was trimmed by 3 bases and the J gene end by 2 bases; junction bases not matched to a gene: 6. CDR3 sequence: CASSFRQGHNYGYTF. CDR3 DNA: TGTGCCAGCAGCTTCCGACAGGGCCACAACTATGGCTACACCTTC.

The CDR3 DNA sequence: TGCGCCAGCAGCTTGGGGTTTAGCGGACAGGGGTGGCGGACCCAGTACTTC. Translation gives CASSLGFSGQGWRTQYF. The chain is built from TRBV5-1 and TRBJ2-5; 9 bases agree with TRBD1. The CDR3 covers 17 residues. Germline lookup yields CDR1 SGHRS and CDR2 YFSETQ. V lost 0 bases and J lost 7; bases outside the gene matches: 13. Using reference TRBV5-1 and TRBJ2-5 for the parts outside the CDR3, the full variable domain is KAGVTQTPRYLIKTRGQQVTLSCSPISGHRSVSWYQQTPGQGLQFLFEYFSETQRNKGNFPGRFSGRQFSNSRSEMNVSTLELGDSALYLCASSLGFSGQGWRTQYFGPGTRLLVL.

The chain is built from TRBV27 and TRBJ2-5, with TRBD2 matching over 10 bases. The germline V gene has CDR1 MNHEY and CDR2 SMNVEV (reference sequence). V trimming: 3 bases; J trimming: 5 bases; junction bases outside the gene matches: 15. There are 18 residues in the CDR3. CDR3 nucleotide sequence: TGTGCCAGCAGTTTCCTGAGTGCTAGCGGGAGTGGATATGAGACCCAGTACTTC. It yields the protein CASSFLSASGSGYETQYF.

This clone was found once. The CDR3 nucleotides read TGTGCCAGCAGCGTAGGTACGGGGGGGGATGAAGAGACCCAGTACTTC. Translated, it gives CASSVGTGGDEETQYF. V and J are TRBV9 and TRBJ2-5; 8 positions agree with TRBD2. The CDR3 sequence is 16 residues long. Trimming took 0 bases from V and 3 from J; bases not matched to a gene: 7. Germline lookup yields CDR1 SGDLS and CDR2 YYNGEE. The full variable domain, its missing parts supplied by reference TRBV9 and TRBJ2-5, is DSGVTQTPKHLITATGQRVTLRCSPRSGDLSVYWYQQSLDQGLQFLIQYYNGEERAKGNILERFSAQQFPDLHSELNLSSLELGDSALYFCASSVGTGGDEETQYFGPGTRLLVL.

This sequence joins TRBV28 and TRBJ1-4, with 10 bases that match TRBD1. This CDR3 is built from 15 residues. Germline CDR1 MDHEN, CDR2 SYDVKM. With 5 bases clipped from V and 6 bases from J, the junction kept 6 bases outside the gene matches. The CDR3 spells CASSVTGTGDEKLFF. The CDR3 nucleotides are TGTGCCAGCAGTGTCACCGGGACAGGGGATGAAAAACTGTTTTTT. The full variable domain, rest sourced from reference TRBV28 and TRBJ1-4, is DVKVTQSSRYLVKRTGEKVFLECVQDMDHENMFWYRQDPGLGLRLIYFSYDVKMKEKGDIPEGYSVSREKKERFSLILESASTNQTSMYLCASSVTGTGDEKLFFGSGTQLSVL.

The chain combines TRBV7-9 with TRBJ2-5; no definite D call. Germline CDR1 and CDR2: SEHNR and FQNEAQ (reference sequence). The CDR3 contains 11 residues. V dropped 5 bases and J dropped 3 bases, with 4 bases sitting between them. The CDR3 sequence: CASSQKETQYF. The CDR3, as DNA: TGTGCCAGCAGCCAAAAAGAGACCCAGTACTTC.

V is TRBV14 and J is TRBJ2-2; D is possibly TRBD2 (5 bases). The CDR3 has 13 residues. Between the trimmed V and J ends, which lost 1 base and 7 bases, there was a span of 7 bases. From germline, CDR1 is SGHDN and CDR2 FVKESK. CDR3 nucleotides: TGTGCCAGCAGCCAAGTACGGGACGGGGAGCTGTTTTTT. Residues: CASSQVRDGELFF.

CDR3 loop: CASSQERGYQPQHF. The CDR3 nucleotides read TGTGCCAGCAGCCAAGAACGGGGGTATCAGCCCCAGCATTTT. The V and J genes are TRBV4-2 and TRBJ1-5, with a tentative D call TRBD1 (5 bases). This CDR3 has 14 residues. Germline CDR1 reads LGHNA; CDR2 reads YNFKEQ. With 0 bases removed from V and 5 bases from J, the gap between germline ends came to 8 bases.

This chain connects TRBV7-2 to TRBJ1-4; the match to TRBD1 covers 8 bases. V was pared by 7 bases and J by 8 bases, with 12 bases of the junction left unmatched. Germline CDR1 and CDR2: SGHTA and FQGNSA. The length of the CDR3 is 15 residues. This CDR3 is CASKLGQGAREKLFF. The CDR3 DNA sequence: TGTGCCAGCAAGTTGGGGCAGGGGGCAAGAGAAAAACTGTTTTTT. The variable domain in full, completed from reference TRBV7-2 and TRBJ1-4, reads GAGVSQSPSNKVTEKGKDVELRCDPISGHTALYWYRQSLGQGLEFLIYFQGNSAPDKSGLPSDRFSAERTGGSVSTLTIQRTQQEDSAVYLCASKLGQGAREKLFFGSGTQLSVL.

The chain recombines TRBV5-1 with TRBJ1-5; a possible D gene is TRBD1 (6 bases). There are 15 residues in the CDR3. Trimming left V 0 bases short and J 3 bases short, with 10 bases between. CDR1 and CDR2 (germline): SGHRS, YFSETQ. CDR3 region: CASSLGQEPNQPQHF. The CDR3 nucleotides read TGCGCCAGCAGCTTGGGACAGGAACCCAATCAGCCCCAGCATTTT.

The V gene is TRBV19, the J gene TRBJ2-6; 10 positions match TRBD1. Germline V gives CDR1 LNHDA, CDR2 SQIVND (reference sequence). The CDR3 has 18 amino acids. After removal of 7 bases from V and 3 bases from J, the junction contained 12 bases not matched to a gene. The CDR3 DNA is TGTGCCAGTACACCCGGGAGACAGGGGGCCGGTGGGGCCAACGTCCTGACTTTC. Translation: CASTPGRQGAGGANVLTF.

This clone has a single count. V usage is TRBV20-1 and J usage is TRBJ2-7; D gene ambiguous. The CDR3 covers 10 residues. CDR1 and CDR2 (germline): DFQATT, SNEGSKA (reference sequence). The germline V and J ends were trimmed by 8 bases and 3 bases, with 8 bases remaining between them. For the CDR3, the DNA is TGCAGTCCCGCAGGCTACGAGCAGTACTTC. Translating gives CSPAGYEQYF.

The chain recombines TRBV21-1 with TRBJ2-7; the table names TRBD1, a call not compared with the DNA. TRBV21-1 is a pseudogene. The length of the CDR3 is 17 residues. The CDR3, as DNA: TGTGCCAGCAGCAAATGGGGCCGGGACAGGGGGCACGGCGAGCAGTACTTC. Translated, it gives CASSKWGRDRGHGEQYF.

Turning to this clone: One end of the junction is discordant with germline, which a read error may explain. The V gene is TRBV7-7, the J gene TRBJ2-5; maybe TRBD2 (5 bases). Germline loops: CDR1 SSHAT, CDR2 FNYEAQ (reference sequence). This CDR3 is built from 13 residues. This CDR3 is CASSPLRVETQYF. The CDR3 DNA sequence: TGTGCTAGCAGCCCATTGAGGGTGGAGACCCAGTACTTC. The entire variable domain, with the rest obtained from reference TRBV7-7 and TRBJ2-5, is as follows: GAGVSQSPRYKVTKRGQDVTLRCDPISSHATLYWYQQALGQGPEFLTYFNYEAQPDKSGLPSDRFSAERPEGSISTLTIQRTEQRDSAMYRCASSPLRVETQYFGPGTRLLVL.

CDR3 amino acids: CASSGQKNTGELFF. Here the CDR3 DNA reads TGTGCCAGCAGCGGGCAAAAAAACACCGGGGAGCTGTTTTTT. This sequence joins TRBV5-4 and TRBJ2-2; no reliable D call. CDR3 length: 14 residues. V dropped 4 bases and J dropped 2 bases, with 9 bases sitting between them. The germline CDR1 and CDR2 sequences are SGHNT and YYREEE (reference sequence). Full variable domain (missing parts from reference TRBV5-4 and TRBJ2-2): ETGVTQSPTHLIKTRGQQVTLRCSSQSGHNTVSWYQQALGQGPQFIFQYYREEENGRGNFPPRFSGLQFPNYSSELNVNALELDDSALYLCASSGQKNTGELFFGEGSRLTVL.

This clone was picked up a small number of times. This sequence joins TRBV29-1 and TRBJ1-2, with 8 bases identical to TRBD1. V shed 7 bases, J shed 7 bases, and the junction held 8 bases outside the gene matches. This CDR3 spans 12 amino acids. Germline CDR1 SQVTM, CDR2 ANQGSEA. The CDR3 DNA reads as TGCAGCGGCACAGGGGGTCGAGGTGGCTACACCTTC. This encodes CSGTGGRGGYTF.

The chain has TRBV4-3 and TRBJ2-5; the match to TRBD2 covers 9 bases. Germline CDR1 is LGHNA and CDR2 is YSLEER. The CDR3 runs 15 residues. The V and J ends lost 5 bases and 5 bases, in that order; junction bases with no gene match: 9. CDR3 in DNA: TGCGCCAGCAGCTACCGCGGGGGGGCCACTGAGACCCAGTACTTC. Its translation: CASSYRGGATETQYF.

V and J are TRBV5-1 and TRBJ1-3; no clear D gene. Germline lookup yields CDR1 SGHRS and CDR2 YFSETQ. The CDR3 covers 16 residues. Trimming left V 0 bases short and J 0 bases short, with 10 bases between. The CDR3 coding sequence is TGCGCCAGCAGCTTGGGGGCATTAAGCTCTGGAAACACCATATATTTT. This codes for CASSLGALSSGNTIYF.

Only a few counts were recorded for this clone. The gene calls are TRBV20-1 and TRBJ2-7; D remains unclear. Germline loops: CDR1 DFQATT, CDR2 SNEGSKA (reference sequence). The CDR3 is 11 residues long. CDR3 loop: CSNDSSYEQYF. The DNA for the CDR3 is TGCAGCAACGACTCCTCCTACGAGCAGTACTTC.

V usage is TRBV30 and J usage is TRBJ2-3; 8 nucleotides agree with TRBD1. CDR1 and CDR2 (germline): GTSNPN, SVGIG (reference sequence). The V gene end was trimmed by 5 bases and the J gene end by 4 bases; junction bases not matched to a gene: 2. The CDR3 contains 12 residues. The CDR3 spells CAWGQGADTQYF. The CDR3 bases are TGTGCCTGGGGACAGGGAGCAGATACGCAGTATTTT.

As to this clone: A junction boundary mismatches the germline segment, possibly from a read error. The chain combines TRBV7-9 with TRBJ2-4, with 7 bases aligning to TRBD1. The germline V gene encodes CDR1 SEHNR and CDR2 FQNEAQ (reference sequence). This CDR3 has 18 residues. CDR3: CSSSLRSTTGLTKNIQYF. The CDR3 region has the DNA TGTTCCAGCAGCTTACGGTCGACGACAGGGCTCACCAAAAACATTCAGTACTTC.

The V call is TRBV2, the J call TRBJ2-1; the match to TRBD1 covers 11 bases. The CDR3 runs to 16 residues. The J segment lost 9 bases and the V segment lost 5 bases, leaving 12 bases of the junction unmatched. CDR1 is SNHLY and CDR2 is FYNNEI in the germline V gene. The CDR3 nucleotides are TGTGCCAGCAGTTTCCCCGGGACAGGGGGTTGGGGTGAGCAGTTCTTC. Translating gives CASSFPGTGGWGEQFF.

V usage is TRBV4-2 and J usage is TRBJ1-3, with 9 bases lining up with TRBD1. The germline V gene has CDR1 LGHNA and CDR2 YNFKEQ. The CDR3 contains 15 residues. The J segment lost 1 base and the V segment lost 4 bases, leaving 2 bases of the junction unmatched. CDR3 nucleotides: TGTGCCAGCAGCCTGGGACAGGGTTCTGGAAACACCATATATTTT. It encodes CASSLGQGSGNTIYF.

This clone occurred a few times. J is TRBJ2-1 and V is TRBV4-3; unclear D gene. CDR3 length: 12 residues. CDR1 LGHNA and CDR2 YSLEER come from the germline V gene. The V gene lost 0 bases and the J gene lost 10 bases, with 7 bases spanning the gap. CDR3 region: CASSQDTAEQFF. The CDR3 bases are TGCGCCAGCAGCCAAGATACAGCCGAGCAGTTCTTC.

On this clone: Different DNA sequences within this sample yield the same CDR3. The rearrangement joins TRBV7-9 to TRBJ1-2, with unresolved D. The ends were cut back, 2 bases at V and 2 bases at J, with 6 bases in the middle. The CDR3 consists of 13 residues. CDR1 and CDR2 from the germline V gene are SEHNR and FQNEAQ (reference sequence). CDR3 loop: CASSLNSNYGYTF. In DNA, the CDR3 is TGTGCCAGCAGCTTAAACAGCAACTATGGCTACACCTTC.